Described below is a single T cell receptor beta chain sequence and its context. The CDR3 covers 15 residues. After removal of 4 bases from V and 3 bases from J, the junction contained 8 bases not matched to a gene. The germline gives CDR1 SGHNT, CDR2 YYREEE (reference sequence). The record originates from a study of cytomegalovirus exposure and HLA in healthy donors. Study-wide background: The roughly 120 million unique TCR beta sequences, from about 190 million T cells, were found by an earlier analysis.

A multiplex PCR was run with 60 Vbeta primers and 13 Jbeta primers. Produced via immunoSEQ multiplex PCR; TCRdb's table is partial and in-frame only. The sample consists of roughly 150,000 clones, roughly 74% of them appearing once. The rearrangement joins TRBV5-4 to TRBJ2-7; 9 nucleotides line up with TRBD1. What was sequenced was PBMCs. The receptor's source is a woman aged 40 to 49 in good health and CMV-seropositive. DNA of the CDR3: TGTGCCAGCAGCCTCAAGAAGACAGGGGGCTACGAGCAGTACTTC. It is translated as CASSLKKTGGYEQYF. Filled out from reference TRBV5-4 and TRBJ2-7, the complete variable domain reads ETGVTQSPTHLIKTRGQQVTLRCSSQSGHNTVSWYQQALGQGPQFIFQYYREEENGRGNFPPRFSGLQFPNYSSELNVNALELDDSALYLCASSLKKTGGYEQYFGPGTRLTVT.